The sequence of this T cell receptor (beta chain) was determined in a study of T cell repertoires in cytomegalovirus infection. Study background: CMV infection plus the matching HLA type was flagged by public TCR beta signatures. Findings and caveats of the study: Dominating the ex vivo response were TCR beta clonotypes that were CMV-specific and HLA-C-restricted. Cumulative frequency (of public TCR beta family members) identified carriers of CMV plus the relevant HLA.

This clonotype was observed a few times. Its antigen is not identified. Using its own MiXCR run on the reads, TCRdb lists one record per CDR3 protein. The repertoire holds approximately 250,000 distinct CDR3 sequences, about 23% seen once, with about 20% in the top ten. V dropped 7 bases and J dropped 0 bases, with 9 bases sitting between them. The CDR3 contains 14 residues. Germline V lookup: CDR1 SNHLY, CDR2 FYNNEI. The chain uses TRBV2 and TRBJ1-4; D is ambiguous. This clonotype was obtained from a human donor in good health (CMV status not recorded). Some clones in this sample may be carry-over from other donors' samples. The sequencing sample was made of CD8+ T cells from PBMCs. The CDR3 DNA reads TGTGCCAGCAAACAGCCTACAACTAATGAAAAACTGTTTTTT. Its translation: CASKQPTTNEKLFF.